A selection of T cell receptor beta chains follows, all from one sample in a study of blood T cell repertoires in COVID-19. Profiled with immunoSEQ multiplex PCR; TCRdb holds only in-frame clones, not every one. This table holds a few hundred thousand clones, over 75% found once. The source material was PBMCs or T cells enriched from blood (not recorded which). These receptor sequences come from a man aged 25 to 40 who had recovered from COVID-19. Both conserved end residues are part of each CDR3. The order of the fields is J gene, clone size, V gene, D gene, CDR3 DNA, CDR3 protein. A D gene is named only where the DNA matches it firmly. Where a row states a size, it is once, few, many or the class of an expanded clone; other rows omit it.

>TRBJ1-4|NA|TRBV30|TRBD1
TGTGCCTGGAATAGGCAGGGGGATGAAAAACTGTTTTTT
CAWNRQGDEKLFF
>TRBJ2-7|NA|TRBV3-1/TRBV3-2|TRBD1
TGTGCCAGCAGCCAAGGTGGGCAGGGGGCTTTTACCTACGAGCAGTACTTC
CASSQGGQGAFTYEQYF
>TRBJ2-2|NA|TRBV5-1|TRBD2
TGCGCCAGCAGCTTCGGACTAGCGGGGTCCACCGGGGAGCTGTTTTTT
CASSFGLAGSTGELFF
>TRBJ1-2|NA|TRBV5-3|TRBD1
TGTGCCAGAAGCTGCCGGGACAGGGGCTATGGCTACACCTTC
CARSCRDRGYGYTF
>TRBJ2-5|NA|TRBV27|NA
TGTGCCAGCAGTTTGAAGGTTCAGGGCGAGACCCAGTACTTC
CASSLKVQGETQYF
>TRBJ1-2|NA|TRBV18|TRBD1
TGTGCCAGCTCACCTGGACAGGGCCCCTACACCTTC
CASSPGQGPYTF
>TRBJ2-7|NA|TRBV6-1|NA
TGTGCCAGCAGTGAAGTCAGCTCCTACGAGCAGTACTTC
CASSEVSSYEQYF
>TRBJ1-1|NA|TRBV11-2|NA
TGTGCCAGCAGCTTTGAGCAGAACACTGAAGCTTTCTTT
CASSFEQNTEAFF
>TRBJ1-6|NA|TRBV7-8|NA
TGTGCCAGCAGCTTAGCGCGCAGGGAAAGTTCACCCCTCCACTTT
CASSLARRESSPLHF
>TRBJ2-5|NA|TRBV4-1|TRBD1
TGCGCCAGCAGCCTCACTTTAGGGACCGGGACAGGGGGCGAGACCCAGTACTTC
CASSLTLGTGTGGETQYF
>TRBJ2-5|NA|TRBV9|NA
TGTGCCAGCAGCGTAAGGAGCGGAGAGACCCAGTACTTC
CASSVRSGETQYF
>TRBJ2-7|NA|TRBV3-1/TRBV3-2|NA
TGTGCCAGCAGCCGGGGGTTGGGGGCCGAGCAGTACTTC
CASSRGLGAEQYF
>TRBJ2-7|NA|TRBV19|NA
TGTGCCAGTAGCCGGGCGATTGGGGGGGGCCTTTACGAGCAGTACTTC
CASSRAIGGGLYEQYF
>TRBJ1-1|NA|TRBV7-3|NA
TGTGCCAGCAGCCCCCAAGGTGGCGGTACTGAAGCTTTCTTT
CASSPQGGGTEAFF
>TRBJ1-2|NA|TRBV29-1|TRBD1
TGCAGCGTAACGAAGACAGGGGGCTGGGGCTACACCTTC
CSVTKTGGWGYTF
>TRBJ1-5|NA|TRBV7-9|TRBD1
TGTGCCAGCAGCCCGACAGGGACCTATAGCAATCAGCCCCAGCATTTT
CASSPTGTYSNQPQHF
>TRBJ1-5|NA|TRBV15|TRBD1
TGTGCCACCAGCAGAGCCTCCTACAGGGGGGATCAGCCCCAGCATTTT
CATSRASYRGDQPQHF
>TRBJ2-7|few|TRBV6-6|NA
TGTGCCAGCAGTTACGACACCCACGAGCAGTACTTC
CASSYDTHEQYF
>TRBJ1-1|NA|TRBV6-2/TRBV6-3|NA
TGTGCCAGCAGCCACCGGGAGAGCTTGATGAACACTGAAGCTTTCTTT
CASSHRESLMNTEAFF
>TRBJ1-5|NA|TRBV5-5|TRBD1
TGTGCCAGCAGCTTGGGACAGGGGGCGAGTCAGCCCCAGCATTTT
CASSLGQGASQPQHF
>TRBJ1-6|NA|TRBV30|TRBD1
TGTGCCTGGAGGTCCAAAACAGGGGGGATTTCACCCCTCCACTTT
CAWRSKTGGISPLHF
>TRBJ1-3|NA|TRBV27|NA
TGTGCCAGCAGTTTATTTCCCCCGGGGGGCAACACCATATATTTT
CASSLFPPGGNTIYF
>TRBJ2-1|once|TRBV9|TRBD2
TGTGCCAGCAGCGTAAGGTCACTAGCGGGTTACAATGAGCAGTTCTTC
CASSVRSLAGYNEQFF
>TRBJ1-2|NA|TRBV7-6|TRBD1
TGTGCCAGCAGCTTAACGGGACAGGGTTTTGGCTACACCTTC
CASSLTGQGFGYTF
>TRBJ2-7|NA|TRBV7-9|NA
TGTGCCAGCAGCACGAGGGATTACGAGCAGTACTTC
CASSTRDYEQYF
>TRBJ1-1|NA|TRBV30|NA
TGTGCCTGGAGAGTTCGAGGGTCAGCGAGGGCTTTCTTT
CAWRVRGSARAFF
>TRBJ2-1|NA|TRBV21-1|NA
TGTGCCAGCTACGCCGGGGACAATGAGCAGTTCTTC
CASYAGDNEQFF
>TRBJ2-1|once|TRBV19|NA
TGTGCCAGTAGTATTTTTGCGGTCTCCTACAATGAGCAGTTCTTC
CASSIFAVSYNEQFF
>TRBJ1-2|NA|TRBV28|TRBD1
TGTGCCAGCAGTTTTGAAAGGGGGCGGGATGGCTACACCTTC
CASSFERGRDGYTF
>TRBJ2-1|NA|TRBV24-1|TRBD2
TGTGCCACCAGTGACCCCAGCGGGAGGACCTACAATGAGCAGTTCTTC
CATSDPSGRTYNEQFF
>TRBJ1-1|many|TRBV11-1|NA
TGTGCCAGCAGCCGGCAGGATCCGAGCACTGAAGCTTTCTTT
CASSRQDPSTEAFF
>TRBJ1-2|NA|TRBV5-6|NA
TGTGCCAGCAGCTTGGAAATTACAGGGAACTATGGCTACACCTTC
CASSLEITGNYGYTF
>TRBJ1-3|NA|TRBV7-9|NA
TGTGCCAGCATCCCAGGGGAAAACACCATATATTTT
CASIPGENTIYF
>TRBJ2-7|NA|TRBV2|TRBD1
TGTGCCAGCCAGTGGGACAGGAGCTCCTACGAGCAGTACTTC
CASQWDRSSYEQYF
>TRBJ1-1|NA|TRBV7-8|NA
TGTGCCAGCAGCTCCAGGGGACGCGTAGCTTTCTTT
CASSSRGRVAFF
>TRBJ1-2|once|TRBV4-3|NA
TGCGCCAGCAGCCAAGGAGGGCTCAATAACTATGGCTACACCTTC
CASSQGGLNNYGYTF
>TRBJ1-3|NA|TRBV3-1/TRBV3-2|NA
TGTGCCAGCAGCCAGGGGACACGCTCTGGAAACACCATATATTTT
CASSQGTRSGNTIYF
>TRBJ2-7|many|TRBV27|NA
TGTGCCAGCAGTTTTCAACTCAGCGACAGTTCTTACGAGCAGTACTTC
CASSFQLSDSSYEQYF
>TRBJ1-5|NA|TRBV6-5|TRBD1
TGTGCCAGCAGGCCTACAGGGGGCAATCAGCCCCAGCATTTT
CASRPTGGNQPQHF
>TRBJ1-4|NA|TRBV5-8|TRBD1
TGTGCCAGCAGCACCGAGGGACAGATTTTCGAAAAACTGTTTTTT
CASSTEGQIFEKLFF
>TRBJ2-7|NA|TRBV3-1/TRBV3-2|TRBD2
TGTGCCAGCAGCCAAGAAGGGGGACTAGCGTACGAGCAGTACTTC
CASSQEGGLAYEQYF
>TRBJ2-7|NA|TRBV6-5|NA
TGTGCCAGTTCCCCCAGGGGCGGTCGCGAGCAGTACTTC
CASSPRGGREQYF
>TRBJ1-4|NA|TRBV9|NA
TGTGCCAGCAGCATAGGGAGTAAAAGGGGGACTAATGAAAAGCTGTTTTTT
CASSIGSKRGTNEKLFF
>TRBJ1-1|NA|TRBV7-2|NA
TGTGCCAGCAGCTTAAGACGGAGCCTTGAAGCTTTCTTT
CASSLRRSLEAFF
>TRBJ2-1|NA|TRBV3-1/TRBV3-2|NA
TGTGCCAGCAGCCCGAGGCGGGGATCCTACAATGAGCAGTTCTTC
CASSPRRGSYNEQFF
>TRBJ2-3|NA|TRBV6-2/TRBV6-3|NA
TGTGCCAGCAGCCAGGCCTCAGGGGAGACAGATACGCAGTATTTT
CASSQASGETDTQYF
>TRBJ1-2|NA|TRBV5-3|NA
TGTGCCAGAAGCTTGGCAACCAGGGTCTATGGCTACACCTTC
CARSLATRVYGYTF
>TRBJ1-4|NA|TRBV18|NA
TGTGCCAGCTCACCTTCAGCGGGGGAAAAACTGTTTTTT
CASSPSAGEKLFF
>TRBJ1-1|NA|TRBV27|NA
TGTGCCAGCAGACAAACAGGGAACACTGAAGCTTTCTTT
CASRQTGNTEAFF
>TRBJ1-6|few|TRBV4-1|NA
TGCGCCAGCAGCCAAGACGTTTCCGTAAATTCACCCCTCCACTTT
CASSQDVSVNSPLHF
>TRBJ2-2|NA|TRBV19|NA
TGTGCCAGTAGTACTAGCGCAGCCAACACCGGGGAGCTGTTTTTT
CASSTSAANTGELFF
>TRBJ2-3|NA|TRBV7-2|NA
TGTGCCAGCAGCAGGGGACTTAGCACAGATACGCAGTATTTT
CASSRGLSTDTQYF